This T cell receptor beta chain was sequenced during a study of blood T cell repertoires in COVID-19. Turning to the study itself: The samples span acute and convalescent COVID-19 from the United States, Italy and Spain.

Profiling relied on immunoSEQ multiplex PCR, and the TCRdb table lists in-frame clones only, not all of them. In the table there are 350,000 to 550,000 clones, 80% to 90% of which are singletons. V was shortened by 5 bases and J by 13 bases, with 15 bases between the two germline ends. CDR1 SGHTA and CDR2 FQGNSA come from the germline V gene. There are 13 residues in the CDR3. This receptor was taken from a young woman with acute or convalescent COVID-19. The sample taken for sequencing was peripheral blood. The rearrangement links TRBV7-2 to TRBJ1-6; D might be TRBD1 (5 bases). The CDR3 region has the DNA TGTGCCAGCAGCGTAGACAGTTTGTCGCCCCTCCACTTT. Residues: CASSVDSLSPLHF.